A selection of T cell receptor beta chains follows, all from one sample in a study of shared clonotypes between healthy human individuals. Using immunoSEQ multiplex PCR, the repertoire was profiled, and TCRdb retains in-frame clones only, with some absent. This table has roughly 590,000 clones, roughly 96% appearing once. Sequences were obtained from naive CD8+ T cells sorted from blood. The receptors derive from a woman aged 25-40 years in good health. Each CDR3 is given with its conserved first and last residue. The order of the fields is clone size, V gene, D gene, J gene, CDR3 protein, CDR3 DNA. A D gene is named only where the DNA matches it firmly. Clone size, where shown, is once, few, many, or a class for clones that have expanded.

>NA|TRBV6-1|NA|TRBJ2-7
CASNGWDSPSYEQYF
TGTGCCAGCAATGGATGGGACTCACCCTCCTACGAGCAGTACTTC
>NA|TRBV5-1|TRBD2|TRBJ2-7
CASSYGTSGTYEQYF
TGCGCCAGCAGCTATGGGACTAGCGGGACCTACGAGCAGTACTTC
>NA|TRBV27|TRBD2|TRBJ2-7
CASSYTSGSYEQYF
TGTGCCAGCAGTTACACTAGCGGGAGTTACGAGCAGTACTTC
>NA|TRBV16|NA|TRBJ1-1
CASSQSVGLNTEAFF
TGTGCCAGCAGCCAATCCGTGGGATTGAACACTGAAGCTTTCTTT
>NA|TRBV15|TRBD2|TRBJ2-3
CATSREREGGTDTQYF
TGTGCCACCAGCAGAGAGCGGGAGGGCGGCACAGATACGCAGTATTTT
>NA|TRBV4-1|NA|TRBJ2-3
CASSQEWADTQYF
TGCGCCAGCAGCCAAGAGTGGGCAGATACGCAGTATTTT
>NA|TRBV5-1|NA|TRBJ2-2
CASSLEASEHTGELFF
TGCGCCAGCAGCTTGGAAGCTAGCGAACACACCGGGGAGCTGTTTTTT
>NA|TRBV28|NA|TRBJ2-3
CASSPRTDTDTQYF
TGTGCCAGCAGTCCTCGGACCGACACAGATACGCAGTATTTT
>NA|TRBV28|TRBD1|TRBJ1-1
CASSFGTAMNTEAFF
TGTGCCAGCAGTTTCGGGACAGCCATGAACACTGAAGCTTTCTTT
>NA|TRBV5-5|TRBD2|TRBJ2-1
CASSLGSGRGHEQFF
TGTGCCAGCAGCTTGGGTAGCGGGAGGGGCCATGAGCAGTTCTTC
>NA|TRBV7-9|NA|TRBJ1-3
CASSSDVDSGNTIYF
TGTGCCAGCAGCTCAGACGTCGACTCTGGAAACACCATATATTTT
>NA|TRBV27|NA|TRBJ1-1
CASSLRAGRMNTEAFF
TGTGCCAGCAGTTTACGCGCAGGGAGGATGAACACTGAAGCTTTCTTT
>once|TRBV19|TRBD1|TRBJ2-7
CASSMGQGYEQYF
TGTGCCAGTAGTATGGGACAGGGCTACGAGCAGTACTTC
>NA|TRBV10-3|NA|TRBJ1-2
CAISESVADNYGYTF
TGTGCCATCAGTGAGTCGGTGGCAGACAACTATGGCTACACCTTC
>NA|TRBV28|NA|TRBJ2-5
CASSFTLRETQYF
TGTGCCAGCAGTTTTACCCTGAGAGAGACCCAGTACTTC
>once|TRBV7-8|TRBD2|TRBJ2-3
CASSISGNRGDTQYF
TGTGCCAGCAGCATTAGCGGGAATCGAGGGGATACGCAGTATTTT
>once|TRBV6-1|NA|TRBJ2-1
CASSELGELGNEQFF
TGTGCCAGCAGTGAGTTGGGGGAGTTAGGCAATGAGCAGTTCTTC
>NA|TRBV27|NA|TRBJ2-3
CASSLLGGGDTQYF
TGTGCCAGCAGCCTCCTCGGCGGTGGAGATACGCAGTATTTT
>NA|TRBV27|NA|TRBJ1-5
CASSLTAAQGPQHF
TGTGCCAGCAGTTTAACGGCGGCCCAGGGGCCCCAGCATTTT
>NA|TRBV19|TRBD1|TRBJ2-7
CASSADRVNEQYF
TGTGCCAGTAGTGCCGACAGGGTCAACGAGCAGTACTTC
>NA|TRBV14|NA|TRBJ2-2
CASSQGTGELFF
TGTGCCAGCAGCCAAGGCACCGGGGAGCTGTTTTTT
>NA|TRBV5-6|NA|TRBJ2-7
CASSSTNWGEQYF
TGTGCCAGCAGCTCTACGAATTGGGGTGAGCAGTACTTC
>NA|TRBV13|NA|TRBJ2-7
CASSMGPTHYEQYF
TGTGCCAGCAGCATGGGACCGACCCACTACGAGCAGTACTTC
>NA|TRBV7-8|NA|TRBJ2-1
CASSSRLSPYNEQFF
TGTGCCAGCAGCTCCCGACTGAGTCCATACAATGAGCAGTTCTTC
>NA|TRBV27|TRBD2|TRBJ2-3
CASSLQRGNTDTQYF
TGTGCCAGCAGTTTACAGCGGGGGAACACAGATACGCAGTATTTT
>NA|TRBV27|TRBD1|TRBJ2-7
CASSLSGRGNFYEQYF
TGTGCCAGCAGTTTATCGGGCAGGGGGAACTTTTACGAGCAGTACTTC
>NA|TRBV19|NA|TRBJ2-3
CASSMIGEVSLDTQYF
TGTGCCAGTAGTATGATCGGGGAGGTTTCTTTAGATACGCAGTATTTT
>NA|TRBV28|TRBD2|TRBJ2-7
CAHGTSDYEQYF
TGTGCCCACGGGACTAGCGACTACGAGCAGTACTTC
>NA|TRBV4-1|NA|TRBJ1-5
CASSQDVGNNQPQHF
TGCGCCAGCAGCCAAGATGTGGGGAACAATCAGCCCCAGCATTTT
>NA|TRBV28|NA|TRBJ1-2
CASSFSQIFNYGYTF
TGTGCCAGCAGTTTTTCACAGATCTTTAACTATGGCTACACCTTC
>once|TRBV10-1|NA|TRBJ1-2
CASSEARGYGYTF
TGCGCCAGCAGTGAGGCGAGAGGGTATGGCTACACCTTC
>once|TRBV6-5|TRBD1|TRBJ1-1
CASSYTGGVGTEAFF
TGTGCCAGCAGCTATACAGGGGGCGTCGGCACTGAAGCTTTCTTT